A single sample gave rise to the 22 T cell receptor beta chains below, sequenced in a study of shared clonotypes between healthy human individuals (dated by TCRdb to the early 2020s). Library generation was performed with the immunoSEQ multiplex PCR assay. TCRdb retrieved this table from immuneACCESS and kept in-frame rearrangements only. Not all clones are present; in checked studies, unresolved V genes account for under half, and no reason is known for the remainder. The sample includes approximately 2.3 million clones, with approximately 95% observed a single time. The ten largest account for 0.35% to 0.5% of the sample. Sequenced input: naive CD4+ T cells from PBMCs. The cell subset or site label, as the study defines it: CD45RA+ positively selected. The receptors derive from a man aged 18 to 29 in good health. Some clones in this sample may be carry-over from other donors' samples.

V gene TRBV5-1 combines with J gene TRBJ2-3, with 12 positions matching TRBD2. This CDR3 has 20 residues. Germline assignment: CDR1 SGHRS and CDR2 YFSETQ. V lost 3 bases to trimming and J lost 4 bases; unmatched junction nucleotides: 18. The DNA of the CDR3 is TGCGCCAGCAGCTCCGGCTCCCAATTACTGACTAGCGGGAGCCCAGATACGCAGTATTTT. It yields the protein CASSSGSQLLTSGSPDTQYF.

This clone was seen just once. The rearrangement joins TRBV4-1 to TRBJ1-3; no firm D call. V dropped 1 base and J dropped 2 bases, with 12 bases sitting between them. Germline loops: CDR1 MGHRA, CDR2 YSYEKL. This CDR3 contains 16 residues. The CDR3 loop reads CASSQGGSGTGNTIYF. The CDR3 DNA sequence: TGCGCCAGCAGCCAAGGCGGCTCCGGGACTGGAAACACCATATATTTT.

In this sample, this clone turned up once. This sequence joins TRBV11-2 and TRBJ1-3; D is ambiguous. V dropped 2 bases and J dropped 0 bases, with 11 bases sitting between them. The CDR3 loop spans 16 amino acids. The germline V gene has CDR1 SGHAT and CDR2 FQNNGV. The CDR3: CASSLLGLGSGNTIYF. The CDR3 nucleotides read TGTGCCAGCAGCTTACTCGGCCTCGGCTCTGGAAACACCATATATTTT. Full variable domain (remainder filled in from reference TRBV11-2 and TRBJ1-3): EAGVAQSPRYKIIEKRQSVAFWCNPISGHATLYWYQQILGQGPKLLIQFQNNGVVDDSQLPKDRFSAERLKGVDSTLKIQPAKLEDSAVYLCASSLLGLGSGNTIYFGEGSWLTVV.

This chain connects TRBV18 to TRBJ1-1, with D possibly matching TRBD1 (6 bases). This CDR3 comprises 14 residues. Trimming cost V 4 bases and J 1 base, with 10 bases left between them. Germline CDR1 reads KGHSH; CDR2 reads LQKENI. CDR3 in amino acids: CASSRGAPNTEAFF. As DNA, the CDR3 is TGTGCCAGCTCACGGGGGGCCCCGAACACTGAAGCTTTCTTT. Complete variable domain (other parts from reference TRBV18 and TRBJ1-1): NAGVMQNPRHLVRRRGQEARLRCSPMKGHSHVYWYRQLPEEGLKFMVYLQKENIIDESGMPKERFSAEFPKEGPSILRIQQVVRGDSAAYFCASSRGAPNTEAFFGQGTRLTVV.

V is TRBV7-2 and J is TRBJ2-1; tentative D call: TRBD1 (6 bases). The CDR3 length is 12 residues. The V gene lost 5 bases and the J gene lost 15 bases, with 17 bases spanning the gap. CDR1 is SGHTA and CDR2 is FQGNSA in the germline V gene. The DNA for the CDR3 is TGTGCCAGCAGCGCCCAGGGGTGGGGGAGGTTCTTC. As protein: CASSAQGWGRFF.

The gene calls are TRBV7-8 and TRBJ2-7, with TRBD2 as a possible D gene (6 bases). The CDR3 is made up of 15 amino acids. Trimming removed 1 base at V and 0 bases at J, with 10 bases between. Germline V gene lookup returns CDR1 SGHVS and CDR2 FQNEAQ. The CDR3 is CASSLEAGSSYEQYF. CDR3 in DNA: TGTGCCAGCAGCTTAGAGGCGGGGAGCTCCTACGAGCAGTACTTC.

The chain is built from TRBV4-2 and TRBJ2-2; D uncertain. Germline V gene data show CDR1 as LGHNA and CDR2 as YNFKEQ. The CDR3 consists of 16 residues. Trimming shortened V by 0 bases and J by 1 base, and 9 bases separated the two germline ends. The chain's CDR3 is CASSQESSVNTGELFF. The CDR3 bases are TGTGCCAGCAGCCAAGAGTCCAGCGTGAACACCGGGGAGCTGTTTTTT.

The V and J genes are TRBV9 and TRBJ2-1; the match to TRBD2 covers 10 bases. The CDR3 is made up of 16 amino acids. The J segment lost 0 bases and the V segment lost 7 bases, leaving 7 bases of the junction unmatched. In germline, CDR1 is SGDLS, CDR2 YYNGEE. Here the CDR3 DNA reads TGTGCCAGCGACAATCCTAGCGGGAGCTCCTACAATGAGCAGTTCTTC. The encoded protein is CASDNPSGSSYNEQFF.

This clone was counted between two and nine times. The V call is TRBV25-1, the J call TRBJ1-5; D is uncertain. The germline CDR1 and CDR2 sequences are MGHDK and SYGVNS. This CDR3 is 12 amino acids long. V was shortened by 6 bases and J by 2 bases, with 5 bases between the two germline ends. CDR3 residues: CASRAGNQPQHF. DNA of the CDR3: TGTGCCAGCAGGGCTGGCAATCAGCCCCAGCATTTT.

V usage is TRBV28 and J usage is TRBJ2-6; 8 bases line up with TRBD2. The V and J ends lost 8 bases and 6 bases, in that order; junction bases with no gene match: 9. CDR3 size: 15 residues. CDR1 MDHEN and CDR2 SYDVKM come from the germline V gene. The CDR3 DNA is TGTGCCAGCCGCTCGGGGGGGGCAGAGGCCAACGTCCTGACTTTC. Translating gives CASRSGGAEANVLTF.

About this clone itself: In the same sample, other DNA sequences code for this CDR3. The chain couples TRBV5-1 to TRBJ1-2; a possible D gene is TRBD1 (6 bases). Germline CDR1 SGHRS, CDR2 YFSETQ. The CDR3 has 14 amino acids. V was pared by 0 bases and J by 4 bases, with 10 bases between. This CDR3 is CASSLAGQSYGYTF. CDR3 coding DNA: TGCGCCAGCAGCTTGGCCGGACAGAGCTATGGCTACACCTTC.

This clone was recorded once. The rearrangement links TRBV19 to TRBJ1-2; D gene uncertain. V was pared by 0 bases and J by 4 bases, with 6 bases between. CDR1 is LNHDA and CDR2 is SQIVND in the germline V gene (reference sequence). The CDR3 has 13 residues. The CDR3 sequence is CASSIEGSYGYTF. The CDR3 coding sequence is TGTGCCAGTAGTATAGAAGGGAGCTATGGCTACACCTTC.

The rearrangement uses TRBV28 and TRBJ2-5, with D possibly matching TRBD1 (6 bases). CDR3 length equals 16 residues. With 6 bases removed from V and 6 bases from J, the gap between germline ends came to 23 bases. From germline, CDR1 is MDHEN and CDR2 SYDVKM. The CDR3 sequence is CASSFPTAFRGQTQYF. The CDR3 nucleotides are TGTGCCAGCAGCTTCCCGACAGCTTTCAGGGGTCAGACCCAGTACTTC.

V usage is TRBV28 and J usage is TRBJ1-2, with D possibly matching TRBD1 (6 bases). The CDR3 runs to 14 residues. Germline CDR1 and CDR2: MDHEN and SYDVKM. V was clipped by 8 bases and J by 8 bases, with 21 bases between them. CDR3 nucleotide sequence: TGTGCCAGCGACCATAACAGGGTAGAGGAAGGCTACACCTTC. Amino acids: CASDHNRVEEGYTF.

The chain combines TRBV11-2 with TRBJ1-3; D uncertain. Germline V CDR1 and CDR2: SGHAT, FQNNGV. V was cut by 1 base and J by 0 bases, with 13 bases left in between. The CDR3 is 17 residues long. The CDR3, as DNA: TGTGCCAGCAGCTTAGTGGTTCGGCAGAGCTCTGGAAACACCATATATTTT. This encodes CASSLVVRQSSGNTIYF.

The V and J genes are TRBV11-3 and TRBJ1-1; 9 bases match TRBD1. J gave up 8 bases and V 5 bases, and 6 bases lay outside the gene matches. CDR3 length: 13 residues. Germline CDR1 is SGHNT and CDR2 is YENEEA. CDR3 bases: TGTGCCAGCAGCGGACAGGGGACACAGGAAGCTTTCTTT. It translates to CASSGQGTQEAFF.

V usage is TRBV28 and J usage is TRBJ1-1, with 8 bases matching TRBD1. Germline CDR1 is MDHEN and CDR2 is SYDVKM. The junction had 4 bases not matched to a gene; V was cut back by 6 bases and J by 4 bases. The length of the CDR3 is 13 residues. The CDR3 region has the DNA TGTGCCAGCAGGCTTGGACAGGGCACTGAAGCTTTCTTT. It specifies CASRLGQGTEAFF.

The J gene is TRBJ1-1, the V gene TRBV25-1, with 9 bases identical to TRBD1. Trimming removed 4 bases from V and 6 bases from J; junction bases left unmatched: 3. This CDR3 has 13 amino acids. Germline V gene data show CDR1 as MGHDK and CDR2 as SYGVNS. The CDR3 region is CASSGWTGAEAFF. CDR3 sequence (DNA): TGTGCCAGCAGTGGATGGACAGGGGCTGAAGCTTTCTTT.

This chain links TRBV7-3 with TRBJ1-2, with D perhaps matching TRBD1 (5 bases). Germline V gene data show CDR1 as SGHTA and CDR2 as FQGTGA. This CDR3 contains 12 residues. The germline V and J ends were trimmed by 5 bases and 8 bases, with 12 bases remaining between them. The CDR3 loop is CASSQGVGGYTF. The CDR3 DNA follows: TGTGCCAGCAGCCAAGGGGTCGGCGGCTACACCTTC.

The chain is built from TRBV5-4 and TRBJ1-2; D gene unclear. CDR3 length: 15 amino acids. Germline V CDR1 and CDR2: SGHNT, YYREEE (reference sequence). V was trimmed by 0 bases and J by 0 bases, leaving 9 bases between them. The CDR3 nucleotides read TGTGCCAGCAGCTTGGACTGGGGAGCTAACTATGGCTACACCTTC. It codes for CASSLDWGANYGYTF.

The rearrangement links TRBV15 to TRBJ2-7; 8 bases are a match to TRBD1. Per the germline V gene, CDR1 is LNHNV and CDR2 is YYDKDF (reference sequence). This CDR3 has 15 residues. Trimming took 1 base from V and 7 from J; bases not matched to a gene: 9. CDR3 region: CATSRGGTGREEQYF. Here the CDR3 DNA reads TGTGCCACCAGCAGAGGTGGGACAGGTCGAGAGGAGCAGTACTTC.

The chain combines TRBV5-1 with TRBJ2-1, with 9 nucleotides matching TRBD2. V was pared by 5 bases and J by 4 bases, with 7 bases of the junction left unmatched. The CDR3 length is 15 residues. Germline CDR1 and CDR2: SGHRS and YFSETQ. The CDR3 bases are TGCGCCAGCAGTTCTCGACTAGCGGAATACAATGAGCAGTTCTTC. Protein sequence: CASSSRLAEYNEQFF.